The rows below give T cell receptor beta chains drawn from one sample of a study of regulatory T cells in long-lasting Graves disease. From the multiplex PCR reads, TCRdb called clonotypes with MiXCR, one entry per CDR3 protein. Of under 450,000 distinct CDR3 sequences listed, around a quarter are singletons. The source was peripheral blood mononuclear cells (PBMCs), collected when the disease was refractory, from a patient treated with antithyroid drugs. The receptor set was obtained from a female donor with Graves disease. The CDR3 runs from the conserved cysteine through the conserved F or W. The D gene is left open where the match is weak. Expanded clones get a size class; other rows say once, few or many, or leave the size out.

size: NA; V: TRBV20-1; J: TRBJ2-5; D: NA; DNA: TGCAGTGCTAGGGCACCTTATCCGGGCCAGTACTTC; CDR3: CSARAPYPGQYF
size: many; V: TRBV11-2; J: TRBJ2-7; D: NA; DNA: TGTGCCAGCAGCTTAGGGACTGATAGCTCCTACGAGCAGTACTTC; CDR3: CASSLGTDSSYEQYF
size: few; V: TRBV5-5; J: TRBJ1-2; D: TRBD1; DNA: TGTGCCAGCAGCAAGCCGGGACAGGTCCATGGCTACACCTTC; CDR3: CASSKPGQVHGYTF
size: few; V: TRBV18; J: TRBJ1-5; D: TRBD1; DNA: TGTGCCAGCAGCCAAGGACAGGGTATCAATCAGCCCCAGCATTTT; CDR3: CASSQGQGINQPQHF
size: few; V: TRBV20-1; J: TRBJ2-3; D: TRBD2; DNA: TGCAGTGCTAGAGTTACTAGCGGGAGGAGGTACCCTGCGCAGTATTTT; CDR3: CSARVTSGRRYPAQYF
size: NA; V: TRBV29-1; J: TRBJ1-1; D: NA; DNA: TGCAGCGTTGAAGATCAGTTCGCATTTCACGTGAACACTGAAGCTTTCTTT; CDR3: CSVEDQFAFHVNTEAFF
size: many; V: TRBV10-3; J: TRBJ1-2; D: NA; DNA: TGTGCCATCAGTGAGCATGGCCTTGGGGGCGGCAGTGGCTACACCTTC; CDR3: CAISEHGLGGGSGYTF
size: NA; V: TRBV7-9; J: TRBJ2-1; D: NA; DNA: TGTGCCAGCAAGCGGGACAACAATGAGCAGTTCTTC; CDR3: CASKRDNNEQFF
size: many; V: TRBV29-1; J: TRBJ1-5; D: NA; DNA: TGCAGCGTGGTGACCGCTGTGAATCAGCCCCAGCATTTT; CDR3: CSVVTAVNQPQHF
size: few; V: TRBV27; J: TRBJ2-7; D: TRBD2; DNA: TGTGCCAGCCACAAGCGGGGAGGCGTCTACGAGCAGTACTTC; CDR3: CASHKRGGVYEQYF
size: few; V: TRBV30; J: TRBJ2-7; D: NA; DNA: TGTGCCTGGACCCAAGAGCCCGGGCCCCCCTACGAGCAGTACTTC; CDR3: CAWTQEPGPPYEQYF
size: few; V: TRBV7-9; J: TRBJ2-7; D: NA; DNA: TGTGCCAGCAGCAGAAGCGGCGGGGAGCGGAACGAGCAGTACTTC; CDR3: CASSRSGGERNEQYF
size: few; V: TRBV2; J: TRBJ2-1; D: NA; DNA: TGTGCCAGCAGTGAAGCGCGAGTATCCTCCTACAATGAGCAGTTCTTC; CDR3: CASSEARVSSYNEQFF
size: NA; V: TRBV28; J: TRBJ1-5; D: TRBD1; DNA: TGTGCCAGCAGTGACCGAACAGGGGTCTATAGCAATCAGCCCCAGCATTTT; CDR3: CASSDRTGVYSNQPQHF
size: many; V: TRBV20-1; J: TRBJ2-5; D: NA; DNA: TGCAGTGCTAGATTCATCAGGGAAGAGACCCAGTACTTC; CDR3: CSARFIREETQYF
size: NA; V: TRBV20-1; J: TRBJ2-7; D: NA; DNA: TGCAGTGCGGCAAACCGGGACGGAGACTACGAGCAGTACTTC; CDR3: CSAANRDGDYEQYF
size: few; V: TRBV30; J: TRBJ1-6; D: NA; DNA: TGTGCCTGGAACCGGGACACGGCTGCTTCACCCCTCCACTTT; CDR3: CAWNRDTAASPLHF
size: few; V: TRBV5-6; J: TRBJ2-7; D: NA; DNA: TGTGCCAGCAGCTTTAGAGGTAGCGGAGTGGGGTACGAGCAGTACTTC; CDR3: CASSFRGSGVGYEQYF
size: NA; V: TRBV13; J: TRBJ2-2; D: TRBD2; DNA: TGTGCCAGCAGCCCTACCCAGACTAGCGGGAGCGGCGGGGAGCTGTTTTTT; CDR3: CASSPTQTSGSGGELFF
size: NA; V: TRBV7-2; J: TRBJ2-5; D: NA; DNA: TGTGCCAGCAGCTTAAGAGGGGTGGGAGAGACCCAGTACTTC; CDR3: CASSLRGVGETQYF
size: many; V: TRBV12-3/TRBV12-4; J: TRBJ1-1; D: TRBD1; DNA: TGTGCCAGCAGTTTAGCCACAGGGGTGAACACTGAAGCTTTCTTT; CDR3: CASSLATGVNTEAFF
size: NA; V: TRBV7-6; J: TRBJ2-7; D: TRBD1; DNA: TGTGCCAGCAGCTTAGCGCAGGGGGCACACTACGAGCAGTACTTC; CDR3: CASSLAQGAHYEQYF